This T cell receptor beta chain was obtained from a study of blood T cell repertoires in COVID-19. Study at large: Samples taken during acute and convalescent COVID-19 were collected in the United States, Italy and Spain. Nucleic acid was either cDNA or gDNA, and it came from T cells, B-cell-depleted T cells, or PBMCs.

Sequencing was performed with immunoSEQ multiplex PCR; in TCRdb, only in-frame clones are kept and a portion is missing. The table shows over 85,000 clones, with around 90% occurring only once. Details on this clone: Other DNA sequences in the same sample also yield this CDR3.

CDR1 SNHLY and CDR2 FYNNEI come from the germline V gene. V was cut by 4 bases and J by 3 bases, with 3 bases left in between. The CDR3 covers 11 residues. The clonotype was recovered from a man aged 70-80 years with acute or convalescent COVID-19. The V call is TRBV2, the J call TRBJ1-2, with D hard to call. Sequenced input: peripheral blood. The chain's CDR3 is CASSADYGYTF. For the CDR3, the DNA is TGTGCCAGCAGTGCGGACTATGGCTACACCTTC.